These T cell receptor beta chains were read from a single sample in a study of Ad26.COV2.S vaccination and SARS-CoV-2 variants. The table came from immunoSEQ multiplex PCR; TCRdb's copy has only in-frame clones and leaves some out. Of tens of thousands of clones in the sample, roughly 85% were seen once. The material was peripheral blood, obtained after recovery from COVID-19. All receptors come from a human donor who had recovered from COVID-19. Each CDR3 is given with its conserved first and last residue. The D gene is left open where the match is weak. Part of the rows lack a size; the others show once, few, many or a class for expanded clones.

J: TRBJ2-1; D: .; V: TRBV27; size: .; CDR3: CASSTAFQTASYNEQFF; DNA: TGTGCCAGCAGTACGGCATTTCAGACGGCTTCCTACAATGAGCAGTTCTTC
J: TRBJ2-1; D: .; V: TRBV5-4; size: .; CDR3: CASSPSSHHSYNEQFF; DNA: TGTGCCAGCAGCCCCTCGAGTCATCACTCCTACAATGAGCAGTTCTTC
J: TRBJ1-2; D: .; V: TRBV9; size: .; CDR3: CASSFSPSNNYGYTF; DNA: TGTGCCAGCAGCTTTTCACCGAGTAACAACTATGGCTACACCTTC
J: TRBJ2-1; D: TRBD2; V: TRBV15; size: .; CDR3: CATSHRASGRWDEQFF; DNA: TGTGCCACCAGCCACCGGGCTAGCGGCCGATGGGATGAGCAGTTCTTC
J: TRBJ1-2; D: .; V: TRBV5-4; size: .; CDR3: CASSLAREGYGYTF; DNA: TGTGCCAGCAGCTTGGCCAGGGAGGGATACGGCTACACCTTC
J: TRBJ2-4; D: .; V: TRBV10-1; size: .; CDR3: CASSEDRGRTTKNIQYF; DNA: TGCGCCAGCAGTGAGGATCGGGGTCGTACTACCAAAAACATTCAGTACTTC
J: TRBJ1-2; D: .; V: TRBV6-2/TRBV6-3; size: .; CDR3: CASSPRRGSNYGYTF; DNA: TGTGCCAGCAGTCCACGGCGGGGATCGAACTATGGCTACACCTTC
J: TRBJ1-2; D: .; V: TRBV5-1; size: .; CDR3: CASSPKDGNYGYTF; DNA: TGCGCCAGCAGCCCGAAGGACGGGAACTATGGCTACACCTTC
J: TRBJ2-5; D: TRBD1; V: TRBV5-5; size: .; CDR3: CASSPRWTGGSGETQYF; DNA: TGTGCCAGCAGCCCGAGATGGACAGGGGGCAGCGGGGAGACCCAGTACTTC
J: TRBJ1-1; D: TRBD1; V: TRBV7-9; size: .; CDR3: CASSLAPGQGRAFF; DNA: TGTGCCAGCAGCTTAGCTCCGGGACAGGGGAGAGCTTTCTTT
J: TRBJ1-1; D: .; V: TRBV19; size: .; CDR3: CASGQRGRFPRPEDTEAFF; DNA: TGTGCCAGTGGACAAAGGGGTCGCTTTCCCCGCCCAGAGGACACTGAAGCTTTCTTT
J: TRBJ2-7; D: TRBD1; V: TRBV9; size: .; CDR3: CASSVGGRGLYEQYF; DNA: TGTGCCAGCAGCGTCGGGGGCAGGGGGCTATACGAGCAGTACTTC
J: TRBJ2-7; D: .; V: TRBV12-3/TRBV12-4; size: .; CDR3: CASSFEGYEQYF; DNA: TGTGCCAGCAGTTTTGAGGGGTACGAGCAGTACTTC
J: TRBJ2-1; D: .; V: TRBV6-2/TRBV6-3; size: .; CDR3: CASSYSPWYEQFF; DNA: TGTGCCAGCAGTTACTCCCCTTGGTATGAGCAGTTCTTC
J: TRBJ1-1; D: .; V: TRBV7-3; size: few; CDR3: CASSFDGNTEAFF; DNA: TGTGCCAGCAGCTTCGATGGGAACACTGAAGCTTTCTTT
J: TRBJ1-5; D: TRBD1; V: TRBV13; size: .; CDR3: CASSLGWDRGVGNQPQHF; DNA: TGTGCCAGCAGCTTAGGCTGGGACAGGGGAGTTGGCAATCAGCCCCAGCATTTT
J: TRBJ1-1; D: .; V: TRBV10-2; size: once; CDR3: CASSESPVLTYEAFF; DNA: TGCGCCAGCAGTGAGTCGCCCGTTCTGACATATGAAGCTTTCTTT
J: TRBJ2-7; D: TRBD2; V: TRBV15; size: .; CDR3: CATSSSGTSGGEQYF; DNA: TGTGCCACCAGCAGCTCCGGGACTAGCGGGGGCGAGCAGTACTTC
J: TRBJ2-1; D: .; V: TRBV19; size: .; CDR3: CASSKEVGWKFF; DNA: TGTGCCAGTAGTAAAGAGGTAGGGTGGAAGTTCTTC
J: TRBJ1-1; D: .; V: TRBV11-3; size: .; CDR3: CACSSWAESAFF; DNA: TGTGCCTGCAGCTCTTGGGCCGAGTCGGCTTTCTTT
J: TRBJ1-1; D: .; V: TRBV2; size: once; CDR3: CASSSGPYGTEAFF; DNA: TGTGCCAGCAGTTCAGGACCGTACGGCACTGAAGCTTTCTTT
J: TRBJ1-5; D: .; V: TRBV5-5; size: .; CDR3: CASSLDLLRGQPQHF; DNA: TGTGCCAGCAGCTTGGACTTATTAAGGGGTCAGCCCCAGCATTTT
J: TRBJ1-5; D: .; V: TRBV2; size: .; CDR3: CASASGPRGNQPQHF; DNA: TGTGCCAGCGCTAGTGGACCCCGGGGCAATCAGCCCCAGCATTTT
J: TRBJ1-6; D: TRBD1; V: TRBV5-4; size: .; CDR3: CASSSLDRGNSPLHF; DNA: TGTGCCAGCAGTTCACTAGACAGGGGGAATTCACCCCTCCACTTT
J: TRBJ2-1; D: TRBD2; V: TRBV7-9; size: .; CDR3: CASSPGLAGYNEQFF; DNA: TGTGCCAGCAGCCCGGGACTAGCGGGTTACAATGAGCAGTTCTTC
J: TRBJ2-1; D: .; V: TRBV28; size: once; CDR3: CASRPTRNEQFF; DNA: TGTGCCAGCAGACCCACTAGAAATGAGCAGTTCTTC
J: TRBJ2-3; D: .; V: TRBV7-2; size: .; CDR3: CASSLAGRSTDTQYF; DNA: TGTGCCAGCAGCTTAGCGGGACGAAGCACAGATACGCAGTATTTT
J: TRBJ1-1; D: .; V: TRBV11-2; size: .; CDR3: CASSPTSNTEAFF; DNA: TGTGCCAGCAGCCCGACGTCGAACACTGAAGCTTTCTTT
J: TRBJ1-2; D: TRBD1; V: TRBV3-1/TRBV3-2; size: .; CDR3: CASSQVQTGGGYTF; DNA: TGTGCCAGCAGCCAAGTTCAAACAGGGGGTGGCTACACCTTC